This T cell receptor (beta chain) stems from a study of CD8 T cells in Susac syndrome (dated 2019 in TCRdb). Study-wide context: Whether CD8+ T cell activation and differentiation in Susac syndrome was antigen driven was tested using repertoire sequencing. Overall study results and their limits: The number of individuals in the TCR sequencing and HLA analysis was recognized as being relatively small.

Peripheral blood CD8+ and CD4+ T cells from healthy donors, Susac syndrome patients and multiple sclerosis patients were profiled by high-throughput TCR beta sequencing. Healthy donors were included as age- and sex-matched controls. Bulk CD8+ and CD4+ T cells were purified by magnetic negative isolation, whereas CD8+ TEMRA cells were enriched by FACS. Blood was collected in EDTA tubes and processed within 24 hours, with PBMCs isolated through density gradient centrifugation. PBMCs destined for TCR sequencing were cryopreserved in liquid nitrogen and later thawed in a 37 °C water bath. Purity of sorted or isolated CD4+, CD8+ and CD8+ TEMRA cells was at least 90%. RNA was extracted using the RNeasy kit, and roughly 0.5 to 1 ug of the RNA was reverse transcribed with random hexamers. The immunoSEQ multiplex PCR assay, which covers 54 Vbeta and 13 Jbeta segments, was used to amplify TCR beta CDR3 regions. PCR amplification bias was corrected using a synthetic template baseline for primer optimization and computational correction. In the source study's methods: Reads were annotated to V, D and J genes per IMGT and analyzed with immunoSEQ Analyzer, keeping only productive sequences. Clonality was calculated as one minus the Shannon entropy normalized by log2 of the number of productive unique sequences. For each patient and control, public and private clones were evaluated within the 100 most prevalent clones. Clones were defined as Susac-specific if absent from the healthy and MS cohorts, from around 1,100 published viral clones and from other ImmuneACCESS disease sequences. In TCRdb, the public reads were trimmed at Q25 with fastp and aligned with MiXCR, with productive beta chains retained. Rows merge per CDR3 protein into single entries with the most common DNA and genes. For this entry, the V and J calls and clone size follow TCRdb and not the study's own pipeline. Recorded for this sample are 180,000 or so distinct CDR3 sequences; roughly 95% of them occurred a single time. 0.1% of the sample comes from the top ten.

There are 14 amino acids in the CDR3, from cysteine to phenylalanine inclusive. The only DNA kept is the CDR3, 42 bases in frame from the first base. CDR1 and CDR2 are read off the germline V gene as SGHAT and FQNNGV. Trimming removed 5 bases from V and 9 bases from J; the gene matches leave 5 bases unexplained. As to this clonotype: Its antigen remains unidentified. No much larger clonotype is one base removed from it; base qualities were not supplied.

The chain links TRBV11-2 with TRBJ2-4; the central 12 bases match TRBD2. Source material: CD4+ T cells from PBMCs. The source is a human donor in good health. CDR3 reads: CASSELAGGGIQYF. At the DNA level, the sequence is TGTGCCAGCAGCGAACTAGCGGGGGGAGGCATTCAGTACTTC.